Below are 14 T cell receptor beta chains sequenced from a single sample in a study of T cell repertoires in cytomegalovirus infection (dated by TCRdb to between 2019 and 2020). These receptors' antigens are unknown. The instrument was an Illumina HiSeq 1500. TCRdb ran its own pipeline on the public reads, namely fastp trimming at Q25 and MiXCR clone calling, and kept in-frame beta chains. Identical CDR3 proteins give one entry, which carries the most common genes and DNA. This sample comprises a few hundred thousand distinct CDR3 sequences, about 33% of them detected only once. The ten most abundant clones make up 15% to 20% of the sample. This sample's treatment or condition label indicates: in vitro stimulation with specific CMV peptide epitopes to enrich CMV-specific T cells. The input for sequencing was cultured PBMCs, taken from culture after CMV antigen stimulation. These receptor sequences come from a human donor in good health (CMV status not recorded). Some clones in this sample may be carry-over from other donors' samples.

The chain links TRBV5-1 to TRBJ1-4, with unresolved D. Looked up from germline, CDR1 is SGHRS and CDR2 is YFSETQ. The V and J ends lost 6 bases and 5 bases respectively, with 11 bases between them. The CDR3 extends over 13 amino acids. This CDR3 reads CASKSGRNEKLFF. In nucleotides, the CDR3 is TGCGCCAGCAAATCAGGACGGAATGAAAAACTGTTTTTT. The full variable domain, rest sourced from reference TRBV5-1 and TRBJ1-4, is KAGVTQTPRYLIKTRGQQVTLSCSPISGHRSVSWYQQTPGQGLQFLFEYFSETQRNKGNFPGRFSGRQFSNSRSEMNVSTLELGDSALYLCASKSGRNEKLFFGSGTQLSVL.

The chain combines TRBV6-2 or TRBV6-3 with TRBJ2-7; 13 bases fit TRBD2. The CDR3 sequence is 14 residues long. Germline assignment: CDR1 MNHEY and CDR2 SVGEGT. The CDR3 loop reads CASTGTSGTYEQCV. DNA for the CDR3: TGTGCCAGCACCGGGACTAGCGGGACTTACGAGCAGTGCGTC.

The chain combines TRBV18 with TRBJ2-1; D is ambiguous. Germline V gives CDR1 KGHSH, CDR2 LQKENI. Trimming took off 2 bases at V and 8 bases at J, with 10 bases between the two ends. The CDR3 contains 13 residues. CDR3 region: CASSPTVQDEQFF. DNA for the CDR3: TGTGCCAGCTCACCAACCGTTCAGGATGAGCAGTTCTTC.

V is TRBV25-1 and J is TRBJ1-2, with D perhaps matching TRBD1 (5 bases). Germline V lookup: CDR1 MGHDK, CDR2 SYGVNS. The length of the CDR3 is 12 residues. The V and J ends lost 4 bases and 8 bases respectively, with 11 bases between them. The CDR3 nucleotides read TGTGCCAGCAGTGGGGGATGGGGCGGCTACACCTTC. This translates into CASSGGWGGYTF.

With regard to this clonotype: Given the absence of the conserved phenylalanine or tryptophan at the CDR3 end, a read error is likely. The J gene is TRBJ1-5, the V gene TRBV7-8, with D tentatively TRBD1 (5 bases). Between the trimmed V and J ends, which lost 1 base and 6 bases, there was a span of 13 bases. Germline loops: CDR1 SGHVS, CDR2 FQNEAQ. The CDR3 covers 15 residues. The CDR3 here is CASSLDGAGGQPQHL. As DNA, the CDR3 is TGTGCCAGCAGCTTAGATGGGGCCGGGGGTCAGCCCCAGCATCTT.

This clonotype has a handful of counts. The genes are TRBV2 and TRBJ2-3, with 9 bases identical to TRBD2. V lost 3 bases, J lost 4 bases, and 11 bases stayed unmatched. CDR3 size: 17 residues. Germline CDR1 and CDR2: SNHLY and FYNNEI. This CDR3 reads CASSDLRLAGTPDTQYF. The CDR3, as DNA: TGTGCCAGCAGTGATTTACGTCTAGCGGGAACCCCAGATACGCAGTATTTT.

This clonotype was observed a few times. The chain links TRBV2 to TRBJ2-1; TRBD1 matches at 9 bases. Germline V gene sequence: CDR1 SNHLY, CDR2 FYNNEI. Germline trimming cut 5 bases from V and 5 bases from J; bases unmatched to any gene: 4. This CDR3 region has 14 residues. DNA for the CDR3: TGTGCCAGCAGTTACGACAGGGGGAACAATGAGCAGTTCTTC. As protein: CASSYDRGNNEQFF.

The V call is TRBV7-2, the J call TRBJ2-5; D may be TRBD1 or TRBD2 (5 bases each). The CDR3 length is 14 residues. From germline, CDR1 is SGHTA and CDR2 FQGNSA. V dropped 5 bases and J dropped 0 bases, with 10 bases sitting between them. CDR3 sequence (DNA): TGTGCCAGCAGCGTAGAGGGGAACCAAGAGACCCAGTACTTC. Encoded protein: CASSVEGNQETQYF.

V is TRBV2 and J is TRBJ1-2; no firm D call. CDR1 is SNHLY, CDR2 FYNNEI, per germline. This CDR3 region has 14 residues. V lost 6 bases and J lost 7, with 18 bases in between. In nucleotides, the CDR3 is TGTGCCAGCAGATACCCGGGATTTTTGGTTGGCTACACCTTC. It is translated as CASRYPGFLVGYTF.

This chain links TRBV2 with TRBJ2-3; perhaps TRBD2 as D (5 bases). The germline V gene has CDR1 SNHLY and CDR2 FYNNEI. The CDR3 is made up of 14 amino acids. Trimming left V 6 bases short and J 0 bases short, with 10 bases between. This CDR3 reads CASSAGSSTDTQYF. CDR3 DNA sequence: TGTGCCAGCAGCGCGGGTTCTAGCACAGATACGCAGTATTTT.

The chain couples TRBV5-8 to TRBJ2-7; D gene ambiguous. The CDR3 has 14 amino acids. Trimming shortened V by 1 base and J by 5 bases, and 13 bases separated the two germline ends. Germline values: CDR1 SGHTS, CDR2 YDEGEE. CDR3 nucleotides: TGTGCCAGCAGCTTGTTGCCTCTTGGCGACGAGCAGTACTTC. Translation gives CASSLLPLGDEQYF.

This clonotype was recorded at least ten times. The chain has TRBV9 and TRBJ2-3; no clear D gene. Per germline, CDR1 SGDLS and CDR2 YYNGEE. The CDR3 is 13 residues long. Trimming took off 3 bases at V and 0 bases at J, with 5 bases between the two ends. CDR3 region: CASSADSTDTQYF. The CDR3 bases are TGTGCCAGCAGCGCGGACAGCACAGATACGCAGTATTTT.

This clonotype has a count of ten or more. The rearrangement joins TRBV7-4 to TRBJ2-5; no clear D gene. CDR1 is SGHVT, CDR2 SQSDAQ, per germline. V lost 3 bases to trimming and J lost 1 base, with 9 bases between them. This CDR3 has 14 amino acids. The CDR3 region has the DNA TGTGCCAGCAGCTTGGGCCGTACCCAAGAGACCCAGTACTTC. Its protein is CASSLGRTQETQYF.

This clonotype was detected a few times. The CDR3, as DNA: TGTGCCAGCAGTTACTCCGGCAGGGATCGAAGTGGCTACACCTTC. It encodes CASSYSGRDRSGYTF. This rearrangement joins TRBV6-2 or TRBV6-3 to TRBJ1-2; a weak D match, TRBD1 (5 bases). The CDR3 is 15 residues long. Per germline, CDR1 MNHEY and CDR2 SVGEGT. With 0 bases removed from V and 7 bases from J, the gap between germline ends came to 15 bases.